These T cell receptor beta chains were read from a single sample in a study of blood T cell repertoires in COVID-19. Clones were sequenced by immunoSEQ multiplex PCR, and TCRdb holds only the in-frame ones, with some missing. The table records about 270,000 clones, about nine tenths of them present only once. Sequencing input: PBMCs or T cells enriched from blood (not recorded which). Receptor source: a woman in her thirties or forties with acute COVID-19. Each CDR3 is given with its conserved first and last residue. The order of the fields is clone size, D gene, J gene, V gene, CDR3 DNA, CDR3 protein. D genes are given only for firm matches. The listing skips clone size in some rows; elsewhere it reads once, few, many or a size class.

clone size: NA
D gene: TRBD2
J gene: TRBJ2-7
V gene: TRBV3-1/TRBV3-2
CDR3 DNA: TGTGCCAGCAGCCTCGGCTTTAGCGGGGTTTACGAGCAGTACTTC
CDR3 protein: CASSLGFSGVYEQYF

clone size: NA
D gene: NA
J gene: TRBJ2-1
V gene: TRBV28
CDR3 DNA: TGTGCCAGCAGTCCCTCGGCAGGGGCCGCGCGAGTGCGTAATGAGCAGTTCTTC
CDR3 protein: CASSPSAGAARVRNEQFF

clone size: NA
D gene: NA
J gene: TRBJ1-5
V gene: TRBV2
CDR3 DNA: TGTGCCAGTCGAACAGGGATCGTGTCTCAGCCCCAGCATTTT
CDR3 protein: CASRTGIVSQPQHF

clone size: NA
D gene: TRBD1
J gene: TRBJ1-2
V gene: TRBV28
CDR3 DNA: TGTGCCAGCAGACTCTCCGGGACAGGGAGCTCAGGCTACACCTTC
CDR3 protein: CASRLSGTGSSGYTF

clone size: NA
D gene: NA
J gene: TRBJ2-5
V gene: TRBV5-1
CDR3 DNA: TGCGCCAGCAGCTTGTGGCCAGACTTTCAGTGGACCCAGTACTTC
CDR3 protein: CASSLWPDFQWTQYF

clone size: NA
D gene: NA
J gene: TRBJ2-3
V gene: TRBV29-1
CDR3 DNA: TGCAGCATTGGAGAAGGGGGAGATACGCAGTATTTT
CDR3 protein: CSIGEGGDTQYF

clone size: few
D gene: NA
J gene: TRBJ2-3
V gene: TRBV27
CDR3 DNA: TGTGCCAGCAGTTTGGGACTCGACAGCACAGATACGCAGTATTTT
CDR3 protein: CASSLGLDSTDTQYF

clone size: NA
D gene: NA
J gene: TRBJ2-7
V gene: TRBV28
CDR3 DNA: TGTGCCAGCAGTGTTCCCGGGGTATCCTACGAGCAGTACTTC
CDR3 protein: CASSVPGVSYEQYF

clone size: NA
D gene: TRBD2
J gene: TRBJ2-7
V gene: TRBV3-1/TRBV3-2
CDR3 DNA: TGTGCCAGCACCCAGGTATTTAGTAGCGGGATCCTTACCCCCGAGCAGTACTTC
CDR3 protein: CASTQVFSSGILTPEQYF

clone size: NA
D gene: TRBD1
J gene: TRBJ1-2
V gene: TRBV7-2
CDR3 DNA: TGTGCCAGCAGCTTACCACGCGCAGGGGGGTCCGACTTGTATGGCTACACCTTC
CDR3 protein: CASSLPRAGGSDLYGYTF

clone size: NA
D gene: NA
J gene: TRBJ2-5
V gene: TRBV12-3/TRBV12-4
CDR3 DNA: TGTGCCAGCAGTTTAGTTCATCAAGAGACCCAGTACTTC
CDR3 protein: CASSLVHQETQYF

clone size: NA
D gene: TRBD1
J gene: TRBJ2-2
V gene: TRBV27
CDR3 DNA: TGTGCCAGCAGCGATCCCGGGACAGGGGCCGGGGAGCTGTTTTTT
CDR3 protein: CASSDPGTGAGELFF

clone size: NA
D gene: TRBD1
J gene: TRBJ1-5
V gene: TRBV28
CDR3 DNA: TGTGCCAGCAGCCCCGGGGACAGGGGGTTGAGGAATCAGCCCCAGCATTTT
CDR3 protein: CASSPGDRGLRNQPQHF

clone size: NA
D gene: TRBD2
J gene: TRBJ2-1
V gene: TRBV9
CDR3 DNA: TGTGCCAGCAGCGTTACTAGCGGGAGTTTTTACAATGAGCAGTTCTTC
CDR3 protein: CASSVTSGSFYNEQFF

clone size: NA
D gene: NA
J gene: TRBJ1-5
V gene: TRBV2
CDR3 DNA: TGTGCCAGCAAGGGGCGAGAACGCAATCAGCCCCAGCATTTT
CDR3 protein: CASKGRERNQPQHF

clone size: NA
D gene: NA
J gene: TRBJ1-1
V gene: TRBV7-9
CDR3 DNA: TGTGCCAGCAGCGACCACACAGGGAGTCCTGAAGCTTTCTTT
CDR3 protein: CASSDHTGSPEAFF

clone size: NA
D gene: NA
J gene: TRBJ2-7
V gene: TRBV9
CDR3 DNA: TGTGCCAGCAGCGTAGGACTAGGTGGAGACGAGCAGTACTTC
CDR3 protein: CASSVGLGGDEQYF

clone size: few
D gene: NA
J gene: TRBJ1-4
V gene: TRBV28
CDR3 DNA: TGTGCCAGCAGTTTACCCCAGACAACTAATGAAAAACTGTTTTTT
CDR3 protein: CASSLPQTTNEKLFF

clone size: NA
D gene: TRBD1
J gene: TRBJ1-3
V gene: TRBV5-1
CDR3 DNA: TGCGCCAGCAGCTTGGGCTGGGGACAGTCTCCCTCTGGAAACACCATATATTTT
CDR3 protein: CASSLGWGQSPSGNTIYF

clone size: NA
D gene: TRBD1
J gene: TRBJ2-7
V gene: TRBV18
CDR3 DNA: TGTGCCAGCTCACGGACGCCGGGACAGGACAACTACGAGCAGTACTTC
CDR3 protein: CASSRTPGQDNYEQYF

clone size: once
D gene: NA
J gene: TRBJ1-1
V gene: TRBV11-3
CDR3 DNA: TGTGCCAGCAGCGCCAGGGGTACTGAAGCTTTCTTT
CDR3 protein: CASSARGTEAFF

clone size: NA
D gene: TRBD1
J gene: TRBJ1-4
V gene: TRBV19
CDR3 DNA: TGTGCCAGTAGTGTGGACAGGGAGATTCGGTTGCTGTTTTTT
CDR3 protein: CASSVDREIRLLFF

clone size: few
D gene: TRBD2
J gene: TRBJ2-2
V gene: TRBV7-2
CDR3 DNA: TGTGCCAGCCGTAGACATGGGACTACGACACCCGGGGAGCTGTTTTTT
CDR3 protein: CASRRHGTTTPGELFF

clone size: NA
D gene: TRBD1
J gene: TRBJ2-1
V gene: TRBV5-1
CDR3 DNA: TGCGCCAGCAGCGCACCCGGGACAGCCTACAATGAGCAGTTCTTC
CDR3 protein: CASSAPGTAYNEQFF

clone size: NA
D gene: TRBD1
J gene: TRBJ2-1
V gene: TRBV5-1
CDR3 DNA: TGCGCCAGCAGCTTGGCCTCAGGGGGCCTGAATGAGCAGTTCTTC
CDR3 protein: CASSLASGGLNEQFF

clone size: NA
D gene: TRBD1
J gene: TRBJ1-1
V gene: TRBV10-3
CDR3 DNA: TGTGCCATCAGTCCCGGGACAGGGAGGCACACTGAAGCTTTCTTT
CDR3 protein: CAISPGTGRHTEAFF

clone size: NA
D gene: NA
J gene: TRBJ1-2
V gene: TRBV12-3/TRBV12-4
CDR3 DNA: TGTGCCAGCAGTTTCGGGGGTGCGTTTGGCTACACCTTC
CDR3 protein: CASSFGGAFGYTF

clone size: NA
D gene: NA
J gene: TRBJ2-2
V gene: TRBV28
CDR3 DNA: TGTGCCAGCAGTTTACCCGTGGTAGCCGGGGAGCTGTTTTTT
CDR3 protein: CASSLPVVAGELFF

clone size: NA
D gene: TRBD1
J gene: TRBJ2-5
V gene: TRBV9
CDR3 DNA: TGTGCCAGCAGCGTCATGGGACAGATACAAGAGACCCAGTACTTC
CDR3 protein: CASSVMGQIQETQYF

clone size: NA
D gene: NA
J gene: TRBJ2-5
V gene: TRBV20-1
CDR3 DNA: TGCAGTGCTAGTGGCCGGGGGCAAGAGACCCAGTACTTC
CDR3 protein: CSASGRGQETQYF

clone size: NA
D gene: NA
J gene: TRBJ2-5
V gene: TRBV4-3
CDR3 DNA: TGCGCCAGCAGCCAAGTTTCCGGGATCCAAGAGACCCAGTACTTC
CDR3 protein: CASSQVSGIQETQYF

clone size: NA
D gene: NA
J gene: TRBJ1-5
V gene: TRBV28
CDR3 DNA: TGTGCCAGCAGTTTAGAGCAGCCCCAGCATTTT
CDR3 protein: CASSLEQPQHF

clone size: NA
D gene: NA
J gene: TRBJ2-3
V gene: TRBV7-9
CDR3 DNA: TGTGCCAGCAGCCTTTATCTCTTCAGGGTGGACGAGATTCAAGATACGCAGTATTTT
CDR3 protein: CASSLYLFRVDEIQDTQYF

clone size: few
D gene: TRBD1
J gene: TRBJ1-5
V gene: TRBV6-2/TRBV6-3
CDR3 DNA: TGTGCCAGCAGTTCGACAGGGGAAGGCAATCAGCCCCAGCATTTT
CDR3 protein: CASSSTGEGNQPQHF

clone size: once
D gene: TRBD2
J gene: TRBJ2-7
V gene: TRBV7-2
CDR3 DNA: TGTGCCAGCAGCTCAAGTGGGGGGGAAGGAGGGCAGTACTTC
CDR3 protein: CASSSSGGEGGQYF

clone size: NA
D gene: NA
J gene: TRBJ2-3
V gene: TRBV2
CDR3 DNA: TGTGCCAGCAGTGAAGCGCCACTAGGGTCTTTCTCCACAGATACGCAGTATTTT
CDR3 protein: CASSEAPLGSFSTDTQYF

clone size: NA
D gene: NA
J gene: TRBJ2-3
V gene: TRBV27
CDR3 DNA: TGTGCCAGCATCTCCAAGGGGGATACGCAGTATTTT
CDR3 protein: CASISKGDTQYF